The clone carrying this T cell receptor beta chain was picked up a small number of times. Its antigen is not known. Trimming removed 10 bases from V and 4 bases from J, with 20 bases in between. Per the germline V gene, CDR1 is MDHEN and CDR2 is SYDVKM. This CDR3 has 15 amino acids. This table comes from immunoSEQ multiplex PCR, and its TCRdb copy is limited to in-frame clones, with some not included. The sample includes just over 14,000 clones, around 70% of them seen just once. This sample is part of a study of neoadjuvant anti-PD-1 for oral cavity cancer. Looking at the study overall: Before surgery, most patients got three to four biweekly 3 mg/kg nivolumab doses. Non-progressing patients received a fourth nivolumab dose near day 43, then surgery on days 50-56. General study points: Non-responders to neoadjuvant nivolumab had significantly more clonal PBMC T cells than responders.

The input for sequencing was PBMCs, taken before nivolumab (anti-PD-1) treatment. The V call is TRBV28, the J call TRBJ2-1; TRBD2 is a possible D gene (6 bases). This clonotype was obtained from a person aged 35 to 85 with oral cavity squamous cell carcinoma. CDR3: CAISTIAEKYNEQFF. Here the CDR3 DNA reads TGTGCCATTAGTACGATAGCGGAAAAATACAATGAGCAGTTCTTC.